This TCR beta chain is from a study of neurological immune-mediated disorders (dated by TCRdb to between 2018 and 2020). Turning to the overall study: Among the approximately 34 multiple sclerosis patients, approximately 30 had relapsing-remitting MS and 3 had secondary progressive MS. The cohort comprised roughly 70 subjects: roughly 15 HAM/TSP patients, some 34 multiple sclerosis patients and about 20 healthy controls. The 90 to 120 TCR-beta libraries covered PBMC samples along with longitudinal samples, technical triplicates, and paired sorted CD4+ and CD8+ T-cell subsets. Peripheral blood TCR-beta repertoires from patients with HTLV-I-associated myelopathy (HAM/TSP), patients with multiple sclerosis, and healthy controls were compared in the study using UMI-based sequencing.

cDNA synthesis used template-switch 5'RACE with a primer carrying a 10-nucleotide random unique molecular identifier tagging each TCR transcript. Each sequencing run produced over 160 million TCR-beta sequences covering 15-18 subjects. Total RNA was extracted with the RNeasy kit. The KAPA Real-time Library Amplification kit was used to amplify TCR-beta VDJ regions with primers for the TCR constant region and the 5'RACE anchor. Sample indexes and Illumina adaptors were added in a first PCR, after which library yield was increased in a second PCR. After purification with Ampure beads, the TCR product of roughly 650 bp was size-selected on a 2% E-gel SizeSelection system. Before pooling, library quality was checked on a Bioanalyzer, concentration was measured with Qubit, and libraries were quantified with the Kapa Library Quantification kit. Paired-end 2 x 150 bp sequencing of the libraries was performed on an Illumina HiSeq 2500. To increase sequence diversity, roughly 24-31% phiX was spiked into each library pool. In the source study's methods: The UMI-based MiGEC pipeline processed quality-filtered reads and removed over 75% of raw TCR sequences during error correction. IMGT germline references were used for aligning VDJ genes, and each clonotype was defined as a unique CDR3 amino acid sequence together with its V-J genes. Clonal expansion, Shannon diversity and CDR3 relatedness were evaluated with VDJtools (CalcPairwiseDistances, ClusterSamples), while phylogenetic trees were built in CLCbio workbench. Clones with at least 8 unique UMIs were defined as expanded, with this threshold being based on coefficient-of-variation modelling across technical triplicates. The public reads were reprocessed in TCRdb via fastp at Q25 and MiXCR, keeping in-frame beta chains. Identical CDR3 proteins give one entry, which carries the most common genes and DNA. The V and J calls and clone size come from TCRdb's table, not from the authors' own analysis. For this sample the table gives tens of thousands of distinct CDR3 sequences, of which roughly 3.2% were detected only once. Around 3.7% of the sample is in the top ten clones.

For unsorted PBMC libraries, 2 million PBMCs were used after storage in RNAlater at -80 degrees C until RNA extraction. The multiple sclerosis patients were enrolled in a US clinical protocol that used magnetic resonance imaging to evaluate disease progression. PBMCs were separated from peripheral blood using Ficoll-Hypaque density gradient centrifugation and then cryopreserved in liquid nitrogen. General findings and caveats noted by the study authors: TCR clonal expansion was highest in HAM/TSP patients and lowest in MS patients, with MS patients falling below even healthy controls. Repertoires from 18 of 34 MS patients were grouped by phylogenetic analysis into a cluster of related CDR3 sequences, suggesting a possible repertoire-level signature. No clinical or MRI features were associated with the MS cluster, and the authors said that larger cohorts are needed. No identical CDR3 amino acid sequences were found to be shared among expanded clones across subjects, suggesting that TCR-beta repertoires were private in all groups.

This clonotype was counted ten times or more. Its specific antigen is unknown. No per-base quality is available; no much larger clone lies one base away. V is trimmed back by 5 bases and J by 6 bases, and the junction contains 10 bases that no gene match accounts for. The germline V gene encodes CDR1 SGHRS and CDR2 YFSETQ. From the cysteine through the phenylalanine, the CDR3 covers 15 amino acids. Of the read, only the CDR3 DNA is kept; its 45 bases are in frame from base 1. This chain joins TRBV5-1 to TRBJ1-1, with 10 bases matching TRBD1. Specimen: PBMCs. The receptor's source is a man aged 35-49 years with multiple sclerosis. The DNA is as follows: TGCGCCAGCAGACCTGCGCCTGGACAGGGGGCTGAAGCTTTCTTT. This sequence encodes CASRPAPGQGAEAFF.